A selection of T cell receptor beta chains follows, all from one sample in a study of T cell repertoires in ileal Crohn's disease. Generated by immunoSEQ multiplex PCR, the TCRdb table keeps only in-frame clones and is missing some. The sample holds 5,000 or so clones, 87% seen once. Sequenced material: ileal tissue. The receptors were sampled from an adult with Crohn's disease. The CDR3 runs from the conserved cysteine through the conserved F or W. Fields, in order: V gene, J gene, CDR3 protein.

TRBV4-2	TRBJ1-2	CASSLSDYGYTF
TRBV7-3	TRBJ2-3	CASSSGLAADTQYF
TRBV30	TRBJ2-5	CAWRAGRGQYF
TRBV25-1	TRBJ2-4	CASSQGTAKNIQYF
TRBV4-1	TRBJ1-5	CASSQADRDSNQPQHF
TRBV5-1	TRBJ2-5	CASSLGQSTGETQYF
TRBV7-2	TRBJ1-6	CASSLGSGFNSPLHF
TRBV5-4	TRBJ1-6	CASSLEGGSPLHF
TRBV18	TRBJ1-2	CASSPPLSGAGEYGYTF
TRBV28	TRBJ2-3	CASSRRGVSTDTQYF
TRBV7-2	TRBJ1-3	CASSPYLTMGGVGNTIYF
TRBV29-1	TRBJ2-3	CSIRDFSTDTQYF
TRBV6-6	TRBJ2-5	CASSYVGQGTWAQYF
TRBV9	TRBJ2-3	CASSRAPPAEDTQYF
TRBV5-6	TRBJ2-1	CASSLTRLAKGLDEQFF
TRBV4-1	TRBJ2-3	CASSRSGLAGASDTQYF
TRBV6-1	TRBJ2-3	CASSADRGRGTDTQYF
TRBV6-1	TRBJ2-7	CASSEVAGSYEQYF
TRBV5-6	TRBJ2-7	CASRGTRNLDEQYF
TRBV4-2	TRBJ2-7	CASSRGVAGTSAPYEQYF
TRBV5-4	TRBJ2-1	CASSLTGGRGNEQFF
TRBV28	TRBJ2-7	CASSITLGQVDYEQYF
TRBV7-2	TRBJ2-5	CASSLGTSGGQETQYF
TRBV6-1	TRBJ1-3	CASSTQVGSGNTIYF
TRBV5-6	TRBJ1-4	CASSSEVGQGVPTNEKLFF
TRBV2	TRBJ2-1	CASSTRGAYNEQFF
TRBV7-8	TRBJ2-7	CASSAAFGQGKIYEQYF
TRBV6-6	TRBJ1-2	CASRPTENYGYTF
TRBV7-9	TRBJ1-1	CASSPQGPPGAFF
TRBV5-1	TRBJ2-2	CASKRGPAVENTGELFF
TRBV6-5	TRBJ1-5	CASSRVYSNQPQHF
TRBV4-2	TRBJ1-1	CASSPQGAGGTEAFF
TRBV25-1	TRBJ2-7	CASTDSGDRNSYEQYF
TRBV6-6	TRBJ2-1	CASSETMYEQFF
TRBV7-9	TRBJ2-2	CASSFTGTNTGELFF
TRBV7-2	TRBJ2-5	CASSRSGEETQYF
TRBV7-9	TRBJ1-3	CASSPPGTGIYTIYF
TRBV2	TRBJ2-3	CASILDRATDTQYF
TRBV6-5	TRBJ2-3	CASSYGSGGQGTQYF
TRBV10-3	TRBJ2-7	CASDSGGPYYEQYF
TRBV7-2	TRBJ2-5	CASSPRRTGSETQYF
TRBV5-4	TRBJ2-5	CASSLGGTQETQYF
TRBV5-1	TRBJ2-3	CASSPRSGGTDTQYF
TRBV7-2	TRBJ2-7	CASSFNRGEQYF
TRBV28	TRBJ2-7	CASSFLRGSSYEQYF
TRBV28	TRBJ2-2	CASSPWTSSGELFF
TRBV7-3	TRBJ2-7	CASSPASGGMYEQYF
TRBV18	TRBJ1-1	CASSPRRGELNTEAFF
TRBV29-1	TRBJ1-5	CSILASSNQPQHF
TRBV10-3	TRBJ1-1	CAISEGQNTEAFF
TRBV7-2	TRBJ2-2	CASSSLAGGYTGELFF
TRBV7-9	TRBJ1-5	CASSAPGPRGSNQPQHF
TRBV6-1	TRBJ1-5	CASTGLGGSQPQHF
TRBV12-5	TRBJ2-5	CASGPGLANFQETQYF
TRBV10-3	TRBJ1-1	CAISAPWTGSMAFF